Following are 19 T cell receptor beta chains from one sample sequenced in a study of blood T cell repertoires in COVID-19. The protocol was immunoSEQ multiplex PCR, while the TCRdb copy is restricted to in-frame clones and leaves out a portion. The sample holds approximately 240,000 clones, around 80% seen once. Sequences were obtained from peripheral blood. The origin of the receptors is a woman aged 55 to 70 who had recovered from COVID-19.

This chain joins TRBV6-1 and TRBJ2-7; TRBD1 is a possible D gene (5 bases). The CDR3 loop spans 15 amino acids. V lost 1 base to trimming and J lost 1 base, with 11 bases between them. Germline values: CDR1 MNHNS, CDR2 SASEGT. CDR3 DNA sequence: TGTGCCAGCAGTGAAGGGGGCGCGGCTTCCTACGAGCAGTACTTC. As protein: CASSEGGAASYEQYF.

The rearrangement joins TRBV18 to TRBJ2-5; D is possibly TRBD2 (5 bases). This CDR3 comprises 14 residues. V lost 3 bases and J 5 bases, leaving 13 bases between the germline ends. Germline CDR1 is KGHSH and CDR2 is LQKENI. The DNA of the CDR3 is TGTGCCAGCTCACCGTCGTCGCGGGCCGAGACCCAGTACTTC. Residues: CASSPSSRAETQYF.

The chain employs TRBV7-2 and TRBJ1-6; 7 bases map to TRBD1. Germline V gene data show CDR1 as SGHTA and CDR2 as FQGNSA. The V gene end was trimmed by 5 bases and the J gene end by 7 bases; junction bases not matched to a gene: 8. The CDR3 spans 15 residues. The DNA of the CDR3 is TGTGCCAGCAGCCGCCTGGGACAGAGGAATTCACCCCTCCACTTT. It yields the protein CASSRLGQRNSPLHF.

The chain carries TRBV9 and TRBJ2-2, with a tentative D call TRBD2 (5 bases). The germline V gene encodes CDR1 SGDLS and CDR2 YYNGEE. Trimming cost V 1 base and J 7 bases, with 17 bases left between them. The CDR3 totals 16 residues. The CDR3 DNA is TGTGCCAGCAGCGTATCAGAGAGGGAGAGGAACGGGGAGCTGTTTTTT. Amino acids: CASSVSERERNGELFF.

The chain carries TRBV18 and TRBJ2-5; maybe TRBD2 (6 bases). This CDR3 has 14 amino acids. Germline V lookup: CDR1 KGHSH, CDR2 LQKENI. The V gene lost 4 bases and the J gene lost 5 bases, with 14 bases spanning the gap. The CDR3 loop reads CASSRDSSGETQYF. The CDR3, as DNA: TGTGCCAGCTCACGGGACTCGTCCGGGGAGACCCAGTACTTC.

CDR3 residues: CASGLGIGAGTDTQYF. The CDR3 nucleotides read TGTGCTAGTGGTTTGGGGATCGGCGCGGGAACAGATACGCAGTATTTT. The V call is TRBV12-5, the J call TRBJ2-3; tentatively, D is TRBD2 (6 bases). The CDR3 has 16 residues. Trimming removed 1 base from V and 3 bases from J, with 14 bases in between. Germline V lookup: CDR1 LGHNT, CDR2 FRNRAP.

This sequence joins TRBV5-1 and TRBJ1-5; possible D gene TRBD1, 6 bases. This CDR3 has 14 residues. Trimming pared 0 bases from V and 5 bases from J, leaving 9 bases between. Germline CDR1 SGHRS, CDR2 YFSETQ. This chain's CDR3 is CASSLGDIDQPQHF. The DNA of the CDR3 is TGCGCCAGCAGCTTGGGGGACATCGATCAGCCCCAGCATTTT.

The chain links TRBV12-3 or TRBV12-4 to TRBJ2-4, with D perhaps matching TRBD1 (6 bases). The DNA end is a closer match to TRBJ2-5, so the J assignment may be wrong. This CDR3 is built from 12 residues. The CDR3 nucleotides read TGTGCTGGACCCGTGGGGGCGCGGACCCAGTACTTC. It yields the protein CAGPVGARTQYF.

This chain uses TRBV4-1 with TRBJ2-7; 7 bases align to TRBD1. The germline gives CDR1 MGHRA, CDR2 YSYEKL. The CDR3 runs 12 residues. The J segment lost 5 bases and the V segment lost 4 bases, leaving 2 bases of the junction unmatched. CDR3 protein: CASSRGGDEQYF. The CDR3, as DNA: TGCGCCAGCAGCCGAGGGGGCGACGAGCAGTACTTC.

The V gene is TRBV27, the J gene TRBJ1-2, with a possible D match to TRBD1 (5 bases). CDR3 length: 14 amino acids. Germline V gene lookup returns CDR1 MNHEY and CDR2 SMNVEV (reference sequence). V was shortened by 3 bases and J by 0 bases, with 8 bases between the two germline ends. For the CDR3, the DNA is TGTGCCAGCAGTTTTGGGACTACTAACTATGGCTACACCTTC. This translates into CASSFGTTNYGYTF.

For the CDR3, the DNA is TGCAGCGTTGGGAGGGACTCCACCGGGGAGCTGTTTTTT. It is translated as CSVGRDSTGELFF. The chain couples TRBV29-1 to TRBJ2-2; D may be TRBD2 (6 bases). V was cut by 4 bases and J by 4 bases, with 10 bases left in between. This CDR3 region has 13 residues. The germline V gene encodes CDR1 SQVTM and CDR2 ANQGSEA.

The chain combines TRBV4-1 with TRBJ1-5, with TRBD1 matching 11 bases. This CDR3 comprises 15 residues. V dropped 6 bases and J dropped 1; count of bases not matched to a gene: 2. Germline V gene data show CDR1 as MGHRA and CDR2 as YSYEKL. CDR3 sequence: CASRGTGGSNQPQHF. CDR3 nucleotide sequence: TGCGCCAGCAGGGGGACAGGGGGAAGCAATCAGCCCCAGCATTTT.

The CDR3 spells CASSLSSGGSYNEQFF. CDR3 coding DNA: TGTGCCAGCAGTTTATCCAGCGGGGGGTCCTACAATGAGCAGTTCTTC. The J gene is TRBJ2-1, the V gene TRBV27; TRBD2 agrees at 9 bases. Germline trimming cut 0 bases from V and 1 base from J; bases unmatched to any gene: 1. The germline CDR1 and CDR2 sequences are MNHEY and SMNVEV (reference sequence). The CDR3 consists of 16 residues.

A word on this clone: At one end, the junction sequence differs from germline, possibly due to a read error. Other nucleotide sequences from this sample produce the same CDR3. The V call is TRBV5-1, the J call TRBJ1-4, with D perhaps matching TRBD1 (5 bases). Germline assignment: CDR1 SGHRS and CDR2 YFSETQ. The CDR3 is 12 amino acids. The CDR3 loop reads CASSFRGEKLFF. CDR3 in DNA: TGCGCTAGCAGCTTCCGGGGGGAAAAACTGTTTTTT.

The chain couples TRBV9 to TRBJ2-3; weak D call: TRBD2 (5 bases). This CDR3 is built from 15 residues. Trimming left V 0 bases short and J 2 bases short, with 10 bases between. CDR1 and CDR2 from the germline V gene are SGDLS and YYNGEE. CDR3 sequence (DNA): TGTGCCAGCAGCGTAGTGGACTCCGTCACAGATACGCAGTATTTT. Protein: CASSVVDSVTDTQYF.

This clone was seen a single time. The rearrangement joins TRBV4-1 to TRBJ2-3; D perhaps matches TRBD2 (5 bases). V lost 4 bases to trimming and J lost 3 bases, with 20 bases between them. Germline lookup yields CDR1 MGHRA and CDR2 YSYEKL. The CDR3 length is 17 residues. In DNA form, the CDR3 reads TGCGCCAGCAGCCTCAGCGGAGGAAGGCAGGTGACAGATACGCAGTATTTT. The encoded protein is CASSLSGGRQVTDTQYF.

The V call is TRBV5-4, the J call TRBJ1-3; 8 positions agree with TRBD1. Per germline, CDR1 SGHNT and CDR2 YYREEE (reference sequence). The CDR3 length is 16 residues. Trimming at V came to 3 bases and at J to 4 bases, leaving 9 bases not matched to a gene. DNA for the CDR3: TGTGCCAGCAGCTGGACAGGGAGAGGTTTGGGAAACACCATATATTTT. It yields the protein CASSWTGRGLGNTIYF.

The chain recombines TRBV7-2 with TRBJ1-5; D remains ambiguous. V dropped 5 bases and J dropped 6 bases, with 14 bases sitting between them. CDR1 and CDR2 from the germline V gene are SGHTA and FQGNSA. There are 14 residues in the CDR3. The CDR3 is CASSDGYGGQPQHF. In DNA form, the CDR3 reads TGTGCCAGCAGCGATGGATACGGCGGTCAGCCCCAGCATTTT.

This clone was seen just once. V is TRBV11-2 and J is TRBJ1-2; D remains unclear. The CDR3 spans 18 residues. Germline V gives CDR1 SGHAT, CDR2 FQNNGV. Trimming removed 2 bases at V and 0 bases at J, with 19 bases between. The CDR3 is CASSLSFRGKATNYGYTF. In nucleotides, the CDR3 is TGTGCCAGCAGCTTATCGTTCAGAGGCAAAGCAACTAACTATGGCTACACCTTC.